A single sample gave rise to the 5 T cell receptor beta chains below, sequenced in a study of CD8 T cells in ankylosing spondylitis. From the 5' RACE reads, TCRdb called clonotypes with MiXCR, one entry per CDR3 protein. The data hold around 150,000 distinct CDR3 sequences, with approximately 10% observed a single time. What was sequenced was blood, either unsorted or a sorted T cell fraction (not recorded which). Receptors originate from a male donor with ankylosing spondylitis or in good health (not recorded which).

This clonotype was picked up many times. The chain joins TRBV12-3 or TRBV12-4 to TRBJ2-1; TRBD2 matches 11 bases. The CDR3 sequence is 15 residues long. J gave up 7 bases and V 2 bases, and 4 bases lay outside the gene matches. The CDR3 nucleotides read TGTGCCAGCAGTTTAACTAGCGGGAGTATAAATGAGCAGTTCTTC. Protein sequence: CASSLTSGSINEQFF.

Ten or more counts support this clonotype. This rearrangement joins TRBV20-1 to TRBJ2-5, with D hard to call. This CDR3 comprises 15 residues. Trimming pared 1 base from V and 0 bases from J, leaving 12 bases between. Germline CDR1 and CDR2: DFQATT and SNEGSKA (reference sequence). The DNA of the CDR3 is TGCAGTGCTAGAGTGGCTCGTGTGTACCAAGAGACCCAGTACTTC. Translating it yields CSARVARVYQETQYF.

There are many counts of this clonotype. This chain uses TRBV5-1 with TRBJ2-2; D uncertain. The CDR3 has 15 residues. Germline V lookup: CDR1 SGHRS, CDR2 YFSETQ. Trimming removed 0 bases at V and 2 bases at J, with 8 bases between. CDR3 coding DNA: TGCGCCAGCAGCTTGGGCGCCACTAACACCGGGGAGCTGTTTTTT. Amino acid sequence: CASSLGATNTGELFF.

There are a few counts of this clonotype. J is TRBJ1-6 and V is TRBV10-2; perhaps TRBD1 as D (5 bases). CDR1 and CDR2 (germline): WSHSY, SAAADI. V was cut by 0 bases and J by 6 bases, with 12 bases left in between. The CDR3 contains 16 residues. The CDR3: CASSESGGAVNSPLHF. The CDR3 nucleotides are TGCGCCAGCAGTGAGTCGGGAGGGGCAGTTAATTCACCCCTCCACTTT.

This clonotype was found many times. The chain couples TRBV6-2 or TRBV6-3 to TRBJ2-4; 11 bases agree with TRBD2. V shed 6 bases, J shed 10 bases, and the junction held 11 bases outside the gene matches. CDR1 is MNHEY and CDR2 is SVGEGT in the germline V gene. The CDR3 loop spans 15 amino acids. CDR3 sequence (DNA): TGTGCCAGCAGAATCCGCCCCGGGACTAGCGGAATTCAGTACTTC. Translated: CASRIRPGTSGIQYF.